Listed below are T cell receptor beta chains from one sample, sequenced in a study of neurological immune-mediated disorders. TCRdb called the 5' RACE reads again in MiXCR, with one record for every CDR3 protein. This table holds 35,000 to 50,000 distinct CDR3 sequences, approximately 2.4% found once. The sample consisted of PBMCs. The source is a man in his forties or fifties with multiple sclerosis. Each CDR3 is given with its conserved first and last residue. Fields, in order: clone size, D gene, CDR3 length, J gene, V gene, CDR3 DNA, CDR3 protein. D genes are given only for firm matches. Expanded clones are given a class, and other clones once, few, many or no size at all.

abundance: many
d_gene: -
len: 13
j_gene: TRBJ1-2
v_gene: TRBV7-2
CDR3nt: TGTGCCAGCAGTTTCACACAGGGTGGGGGCTACACCTTC
CDR3aa: CASSFTQGGGYTF

abundance: many
d_gene: -
len: 13
j_gene: TRBJ1-6
v_gene: TRBV7-3
CDR3nt: TGTGCCAGCAGCTTAGGACAGAATTCACCCCTCCACTTT
CDR3aa: CASSLGQNSPLHF

abundance: many
d_gene: TRBD1
len: 15
j_gene: TRBJ1-4
v_gene: TRBV29-1
CDR3nt: TGCAGCGTTGAAGATCGTAGACAGGGGGCAGGAAAACTGTTTTTT
CDR3aa: CSVEDRRQGAGKLFF

abundance: many
d_gene: -
len: 13
j_gene: TRBJ1-5
v_gene: TRBV4-1
CDR3nt: TGCGCCAGCAGCCAGGGCGGCGATCAGCCCCAGCATTTT
CDR3aa: CASSQGGDQPQHF

abundance: many
d_gene: TRBD1
len: 14
j_gene: TRBJ1-2
v_gene: TRBV5-5
CDR3nt: TGTGCCAGCAGCGCGCAACAGGGGGACTATGGCTACACCTTC
CDR3aa: CASSAQQGDYGYTF

abundance: many
d_gene: -
len: 14
j_gene: TRBJ2-3
v_gene: TRBV5-1
CDR3nt: TGCGCCAGCAGCTTGACAGGGTCAGTAAATACGCAGTATTTT
CDR3aa: CASSLTGSVNTQYF

abundance: many
d_gene: -
len: 13
j_gene: TRBJ2-2
v_gene: TRBV6-6
CDR3nt: TGTGCCAGCCTTCGGGGGTTCACCGGGGAGCTGTTTTTT
CDR3aa: CASLRGFTGELFF

abundance: few
d_gene: TRBD1
len: 14
j_gene: TRBJ1-4
v_gene: TRBV12-3/TRBV12-4
CDR3nt: TGTGCCAGCAGTGCAGGGGGGACTAATGAAAAACTGTTTTTT
CDR3aa: CASSAGGTNEKLFF

abundance: -
d_gene: -
len: 14
j_gene: TRBJ1-6
v_gene: TRBV12-3/TRBV12-4
CDR3nt: TGTGCCAGCACCTTTGGGGGGGCAGGTTCACCCCTCCACTTT
CDR3aa: CASTFGGAGSPLHF

abundance: many
d_gene: TRBD1
len: 15
j_gene: TRBJ1-2
v_gene: TRBV10-2
CDR3nt: TGCGCCAGCAGGCGCACCGGGACAGAGAACTATGGCTACACCTTC
CDR3aa: CASRRTGTENYGYTF

abundance: many
d_gene: -
len: 19
j_gene: TRBJ1-5
v_gene: TRBV12-3/TRBV12-4
CDR3nt: TGTGCCAGCAGTGGGGGGACTCTCAGGGGTCCTTATAGCAATCAGCCCCAGCATTTT
CDR3aa: CASSGGTLRGPYSNQPQHF

abundance: many
d_gene: TRBD1
len: 17
j_gene: TRBJ2-2
v_gene: TRBV5-1
CDR3nt: TGCGCCAGCAGCCTTAAGGGACAGACCGCGAACACCGGGGAGCTGTTTTTT
CDR3aa: CASSLKGQTANTGELFF

abundance: few
d_gene: TRBD1
len: 17
j_gene: TRBJ1-2
v_gene: TRBV12-3/TRBV12-4
CDR3nt: TGTGCCAGCAGTCCTAGGACAGGGGGCTCTTCTCCGGATGGCTACACCTTC
CDR3aa: CASSPRTGGSSPDGYTF

abundance: few
d_gene: -
len: 15
j_gene: TRBJ1-2
v_gene: TRBV6-2/TRBV6-3
CDR3nt: TGTGCCAGCAGTTACCCCCGTAGACCGAACTATGGCTACACCTTC
CDR3aa: CASSYPRRPNYGYTF

abundance: many
d_gene: -
len: 14
j_gene: TRBJ1-1
v_gene: TRBV10-3
CDR3nt: TGTGCCATCAGTGACCACGGCACGAACACTGAAGCTTTCTTT
CDR3aa: CAISDHGTNTEAFF

abundance: many
d_gene: -
len: 14
j_gene: TRBJ2-7
v_gene: TRBV5-1
CDR3nt: TGCGCCAGCAGCCTGAACCTAGGGGGTGACGAGCAGTACTTC
CDR3aa: CASSLNLGGDEQYF

abundance: many
d_gene: -
len: 14
j_gene: TRBJ2-7
v_gene: TRBV7-9
CDR3nt: TGTGCCAGCAGCACCCTAACTTCAGGGTACGAGCAGTACTTC
CDR3aa: CASSTLTSGYEQYF

abundance: many
d_gene: -
len: 12
j_gene: TRBJ2-5
v_gene: TRBV7-2
CDR3nt: TGTGCCAGCAGCGCCCAGGGGGGGACCCAGTACTTC
CDR3aa: CASSAQGGTQYF

abundance: many
d_gene: TRBD2
len: 13
j_gene: TRBJ2-1
v_gene: TRBV18
CDR3nt: TGTGCCAGCTCACCAGGGAGGGTCAATGAGCAGTTCTTC
CDR3aa: CASSPGRVNEQFF

abundance: many
d_gene: -
len: 14
j_gene: TRBJ2-2
v_gene: TRBV12-3/TRBV12-4
CDR3nt: TGTGCCAGCAGCACGACGGACAGTGCCGGGGAGCTGTTTTTT
CDR3aa: CASSTTDSAGELFF

abundance: many
d_gene: -
len: 15
j_gene: TRBJ1-1
v_gene: TRBV11-3
CDR3nt: TGTGCCAGCAGCTTGGTCGCGTCGGGGTACACTGAAGCTTTCTTT
CDR3aa: CASSLVASGYTEAFF

abundance: many
d_gene: -
len: 14
j_gene: TRBJ1-6
v_gene: TRBV6-2/TRBV6-3
CDR3nt: TGTGCCAGCAGTATGGGAAGGTATAATTCACCCCTCCACTTT
CDR3aa: CASSMGRYNSPLHF

abundance: many
d_gene: -
len: 14
j_gene: TRBJ2-7
v_gene: TRBV20-1
CDR3nt: TGCAGTGCTAGAGATCCCAGGGTTCCAGGCGAGCAGTACTTC
CDR3aa: CSARDPRVPGEQYF

abundance: many
d_gene: -
len: 14
j_gene: TRBJ2-1
v_gene: TRBV3-1
CDR3nt: TGTGCCAGCAGCGGCCGGGGTTCCTACAATGAGCAGTTCTTC
CDR3aa: CASSGRGSYNEQFF

abundance: many
d_gene: TRBD1
len: 15
j_gene: TRBJ1-2
v_gene: TRBV28
CDR3nt: TGTGCCAGCAGTTCAACGCTCACAGGGGAAGGCGGCTACACCTTC
CDR3aa: CASSSTLTGEGGYTF

abundance: many
d_gene: -
len: 14
j_gene: TRBJ1-5
v_gene: TRBV7-2
CDR3nt: TGTGCCAGCAGCTTAAGTAGTAGCAATCAGCCCCAGCATTTT
CDR3aa: CASSLSSSNQPQHF

abundance: many
d_gene: -
len: 13
j_gene: TRBJ2-7
v_gene: TRBV5-1
CDR3nt: TGCGCCAGCAGCTTGTCCGGGTTTTACGAGCAGTACTTC
CDR3aa: CASSLSGFYEQYF

abundance: many
d_gene: -
len: 14
j_gene: TRBJ2-1
v_gene: TRBV11-2
CDR3nt: TGTGCCAGCAGCTTCCGACGGACTGTCAATGAGCAGTTCTTC
CDR3aa: CASSFRRTVNEQFF

abundance: many
d_gene: -
len: 15
j_gene: TRBJ1-5
v_gene: TRBV4-3
CDR3nt: TGCGCCAGCAGCCGAAGCTGGGGGGGTCATCAGCCCCAGCATTTT
CDR3aa: CASSRSWGGHQPQHF

abundance: medium-sized
d_gene: -
len: 14
j_gene: TRBJ1-5
v_gene: TRBV7-9
CDR3nt: TGTGCCAGCGGGCCAGGGTCGGCGAATCAGCCCCAGCATTTT
CDR3aa: CASGPGSANQPQHF

abundance: many
d_gene: -
len: 15
j_gene: TRBJ1-6
v_gene: TRBV20-1
CDR3nt: TGCAGTGCTAGGCCAGAGAACTCCTATAATTCACCCCTCAACTTT
CDR3aa: CSARPENSYNSPLNF

abundance: many
d_gene: -
len: 13
j_gene: TRBJ2-1
v_gene: TRBV12-3/TRBV12-4
CDR3nt: TGTGCCAGCAGTTTACCAGGGTTGAATGAGCAGTTCTTC
CDR3aa: CASSLPGLNEQFF

abundance: many
d_gene: TRBD1
len: 15
j_gene: TRBJ2-7
v_gene: TRBV7-2
CDR3nt: TGTGCCAGCAGCCATGGGACAGGGGGTAGGTACGAGCAGTACTTC
CDR3aa: CASSHGTGGRYEQYF

abundance: many
d_gene: TRBD1
len: 14
j_gene: TRBJ1-2
v_gene: TRBV5-1
CDR3nt: TGCGCCAGCAGCTTGGGGGACAGGGATGATGGCTACACCTTC
CDR3aa: CASSLGDRDDGYTF

abundance: many
d_gene: -
len: 16
j_gene: TRBJ1-2
v_gene: TRBV18
CDR3nt: TGTGCCAGCTCACCAGAAGGTGGAGGGGGTCAGCATGGCTACACCTTC
CDR3aa: CASSPEGGGGQHGYTF

abundance: many
d_gene: TRBD2
len: 16
j_gene: TRBJ2-1
v_gene: TRBV27
CDR3nt: TGTGCCAGCAGTCCAACTGCGGGGGGGCACAATGTGGAGCAGTTCTTC
CDR3aa: CASSPTAGGHNVEQFF

abundance: many
d_gene: TRBD1
len: 16
j_gene: TRBJ2-7
v_gene: TRBV4-3
CDR3nt: TGCGCCAGCAGCCAACAAACCGGGACAGGGGCTTACGAGCAGTACTTC
CDR3aa: CASSQQTGTGAYEQYF

abundance: many
d_gene: -
len: 14
j_gene: TRBJ2-5
v_gene: TRBV4-1
CDR3nt: TGCGCCAGCAGCCAAGGGCTGGGATCAGAGACCCAGTACTTC
CDR3aa: CASSQGLGSETQYF

abundance: many
d_gene: TRBD2
len: 16
j_gene: TRBJ2-3
v_gene: TRBV5-1
CDR3nt: TGCGCCAGCAGCTTGTTCGCGGGGGGCGGGTCAGATACGCAGTATTTT
CDR3aa: CASSLFAGGGSDTQYF

abundance: many
d_gene: -
len: 16
j_gene: TRBJ2-7
v_gene: TRBV5-1
CDR3nt: TGCGCCAGCAGCTTGGCCTGGCAGCCGAGCTCCTACGAGCAGTACTTC
CDR3aa: CASSLAWQPSSYEQYF

abundance: many
d_gene: -
len: 15
j_gene: TRBJ2-5
v_gene: TRBV5-5
CDR3nt: TGTGCCAGCAGCTTCGGGGGGCAGTACCAAGAGACCCAGTACTTC
CDR3aa: CASSFGGQYQETQYF

abundance: many
d_gene: -
len: 17
j_gene: TRBJ2-1
v_gene: TRBV7-8
CDR3nt: TGTGCCAGCAGCTTAAATTGGGGGGGCCGATCCTACAATGAGCAGTTCTTC
CDR3aa: CASSLNWGGRSYNEQFF

abundance: many
d_gene: TRBD2
len: 22
j_gene: TRBJ2-1
v_gene: TRBV14
CDR3nt: TGTGCCAGCAGCCAAGCACGGGGACGATCTAGCGGGGGAATCATTAGGAACAATGAGCAGTTCTTC
CDR3aa: CASSQARGRSSGGIIRNNEQFF